The 5 T cell receptor beta chains in this list originate from one sample, sequenced in a study of cytotoxic CD8 clonotypes in ibrutinib-treated CLL. Data came from immunoSEQ multiplex PCR; TCRdb stores just in-frame clones and leaves some out. The sample includes about 49,000 clones, around 53% of them seen just once. Sequences were derived from PBMCs, sampled after 12 months of ibrutinib treatment. The origin of the receptors is a human donor with chronic lymphocytic leukemia.

This clone appeared a few times. The chain combines TRBV28 with TRBJ2-3; D unclear. This CDR3 has 12 amino acids. V dropped 7 bases and J dropped 0 bases, with 5 bases sitting between them. The germline V gene has CDR1 MDHEN and CDR2 SYDVKM. CDR3 sequence (DNA): TGTGCCAGCACCCCTAGCACAGATACGCAGTATTTT. Amino acids: CASTPSTDTQYF.

The chain carries TRBV16 and TRBJ2-7, with 9 bases that match TRBD1. Germline CDR1 reads KGHSY; CDR2 reads FQNENV. J lost 0 bases, V lost 4 bases, and 10 bases had no gene match. The CDR3 loop spans 17 amino acids. The CDR3 here is CASSPNGPGQGSYEQYF. The CDR3 region has the DNA TGTGCCAGCAGCCCAAACGGTCCGGGACAGGGCTCCTACGAGCAGTACTTC.

The gene calls are TRBV28 and TRBJ2-7; a possible D gene is TRBD1 (6 bases). The CDR3 contains 19 residues. CDR1 and CDR2 (germline): MDHEN, SYDVKM. V was cut by 9 bases and J by 2 bases, with 32 bases left in between. The CDR3 loop reads CASLGWGLTSYLQTYEQYF. CDR3 in DNA: TGTGCCAGTCTTGGGTGGGGGCTCACATCCTACTTACAAACCTACGAGCAGTACTTC. The full variable domain, in which reference TRBV28 and TRBJ2-7 provide the parts outside the CDR3, is DVKVTQSSRYLVKRTGEKVFLECVQDMDHENMFWYRQDPGLGLRLIYFSYDVKMKEKGDIPEGYSVSREKKERFSLILESASTNQTSMYLCASLGWGLTSYLQTYEQYFGPGTRLTVT.

The chain joins TRBV5-1 to TRBJ1-6; 9 bases match TRBD1. The V gene end was trimmed by 0 bases and the J gene end by 7 bases; junction bases not matched to a gene: 5. The germline CDR1 and CDR2 sequences are SGHRS and YFSETQ. This CDR3 spans 16 amino acids. CDR3 DNA: TGCGCCAGCAGCTTGGTCTGGACAGGGGACAATTCACCCCTCCACTTT. This encodes CASSLVWTGDNSPLHF.

In its sample, this clone was seen a few times. The chain couples TRBV29-1 to TRBJ2-2; the D is unclear. Trimming shortened V by 2 bases and J by 7 bases, and 14 bases separated the two germline ends. Germline CDR1 reads SQVTM; CDR2 reads ANQGSEA. This CDR3 is 14 amino acids long. CDR3 amino acids: CSVESARSNGELFF. The CDR3 nucleotides are TGCAGCGTTGAATCCGCCAGGTCGAACGGGGAGCTGTTTTTT.